Listed below are T cell receptor beta chains from one sample, sequenced in a study of blood T cell repertoires in COVID-19. The table came from immunoSEQ multiplex PCR; TCRdb's copy has only in-frame clones and leaves some out. The table lists nearly 300,000 clones, about 81% of them singletons, with roughly 1.5% in the top ten. The sequenced sample consisted of peripheral blood. The receptors stem from a human donor with COVID-19, enrolled during active disease. The donor label of this sample is uncertain. CDR3s include the opening cysteine and the closing phenylalanine or tryptophan. A D gene is named only where the DNA matches it firmly. Size values are once, few and many counts, or a class for expanded clones, and some rows have none.

d_gene	v_gene	j_gene	abundance	CDR3aa	CDR3nt
TRBD2	TRBV5-1	TRBJ2-1	once	CASSPGLESYNEQFF	TGCGCCAGCAGCCCGGGACTAGAGTCCTACAATGAGCAGTTCTTC
TRBD1	TRBV29-1	TRBJ1-2	NA	CSVENTGGDYGYTF	TGCAGCGTTGAAAACACAGGGGGTGACTATGGCTACACCTTC
TRBD1	TRBV19	TRBJ2-1	NA	CASNTGQGYTNEQFF	TGTGCCAGTAACACAGGACAGGGGTATACGAATGAGCAGTTCTTC
NA	TRBV7-2	TRBJ2-3	few	CASSLAGGMNTDTQYF	TGTGCCAGCAGCTTAGCCGGCGGGATGAACACAGATACGCAGTATTTT
TRBD1	TRBV7-2	TRBJ1-3	NA	CASSLDQTGSFSGNTIYF	TGTGCCAGCAGCTTAGATCAGACAGGGTCCTTCTCTGGAAACACCATATATTTT
TRBD1	TRBV28	TRBJ1-1	NA	CASSGRGLRIAEAFF	TGTGCCAGCAGTGGCAGGGGGTTGAGGATCGCTGAAGCTTTCTTT
NA	TRBV6-6	TRBJ1-2	NA	CASSPDRHGYTF	TGTGCCAGCAGTCCCGACAGGCATGGCTACACCTTC
TRBD1	TRBV6-2/TRBV6-3	TRBJ1-5	NA	CASTPSGTGGNQPQHF	TGTGCCAGCACCCCCTCCGGGACAGGGGGGAATCAGCCCCAGCATTTT
NA	TRBV29-1	TRBJ1-2	NA	CSVEDGWGQKGYGYTF	TGCAGCGTTGAAGATGGGTGGGGCCAAAAGGGCTATGGCTACACCTTC
NA	TRBV4-3	TRBJ1-2	once	CASSQSWNSYGYTF	TGCGCCAGCAGCCAATCTTGGAACAGCTATGGCTACACCTTC
NA	TRBV30	TRBJ1-2	NA	CAWGQVAGNNYGYTF	TGTGCCTGGGGGCAAGTGGCAGGGAACAATTATGGCTACACCTTC
TRBD1	TRBV29-1	TRBJ1-1	NA	CSVRTGGNTEAFF	TGCAGCGTGCGCACAGGGGGGAACACTGAAGCTTTCTTT
NA	TRBV27	TRBJ2-6	NA	CASSPLAGANVLTF	TGTGCCAGCAGTCCCCTCGCTGGGGCCAACGTCCTGACTTTC
NA	TRBV29-1	TRBJ1-1	NA	CSVGSGGAYTEAFF	TGCAGCGTTGGGTCGGGAGGGGCTTACACTGAAGCTTTCTTT
NA	TRBV5-5	TRBJ1-4	NA	CASSPGQTSTNEKLFF	TGTGCCAGCAGCCCCGGACAGACTTCAACTAATGAAAAACTGTTTTTT
TRBD1	TRBV6-2/TRBV6-3	TRBJ2-7	NA	CASSEPGQGVYEQYF	TGTGCCAGCAGTGAGCCGGGACAGGGGGTCTACGAGCAGTACTTC
TRBD1	TRBV19	TRBJ1-1	NA	CASSVTPGTGVTEAFF	TGTGCCAGTAGTGTGACCCCCGGGACAGGGGTCACTGAAGCTTTCTTT
NA	TRBV7-8	TRBJ1-1	NA	CASSSGGGGVSAEAFF	TGTGCCAGCAGCTCCGGGGGGGGAGGAGTGTCAGCTGAAGCTTTCTTT
TRBD1	TRBV29-1	TRBJ1-2	NA	CSSGTGYGYTF	TGCAGCTCCGGGACAGGCTATGGCTACACCTTC
TRBD2	TRBV4-3	TRBJ2-1	NA	CASSQDPTSGRIGEQFF	TGCGCCAGCAGCCAAGATCCCACTAGCGGGAGAATCGGTGAGCAGTTCTTC
TRBD1	TRBV11-2	TRBJ2-7	many	CASSLNRDRTYEQYF	TGTGCCAGCAGCTTAAACCGGGACAGAACCTACGAGCAGTACTTC
NA	TRBV19	TRBJ1-6	NA	CASTQGANSPLHF	TGTGCCAGTACCCAGGGTGCTAATTCACCCCTCCACTTT
NA	TRBV7-8	TRBJ1-2	NA	CASSPGQLYGYTF	TGTGCCAGCAGCCCAGGACAGCTCTATGGCTACACCTTC
TRBD2	TRBV5-1	TRBJ2-7	NA	CATAPASGKGEQYF	TGCGCCACCGCTCCGGCCAGCGGGAAGGGCGAGCAGTACTTC
TRBD1	TRBV12-3/TRBV12-4	TRBJ1-2	NA	CASIIIRGSGYTF	TGTGCCAGCATTATTATCAGGGGGTCTGGCTACACCTTC
NA	TRBV5-1	TRBJ1-4	NA	CASSLEGDATNEKLFF	TGCGCCAGCAGCTTGGAGGGGGACGCAACTAATGAAAAACTGTTTTTT